This T cell receptor beta chain is from a study of T cell responses to AZD1222 COVID-19 vaccine. There are 15 residues in the CDR3. The ends were cut back, 1 base at V and 1 base at J, with 9 bases in the middle. CDR1 is LGHNA, CDR2 YSLEER, per germline. Method: immunoSEQ multiplex PCR; TCRdb's copy keeps in-frame clones and lacks some. This sample has fewer than 120,000 clones, with roughly 90% found just once. The chain employs TRBV4-3 and TRBJ2-3; perhaps TRBD2 as D (5 bases). Sequencing was performed on peripheral blood, taken 28 days after the second AZD1222 dose. The sequence came from an adult who received the AZD1222 COVID-19 vaccine. This CDR3 is CASSQVAAGTDTQYF. The CDR3 DNA sequence: TGCGCCAGCAGCCAAGTCGCAGCGGGCACAGATACGCAGTATTTT.